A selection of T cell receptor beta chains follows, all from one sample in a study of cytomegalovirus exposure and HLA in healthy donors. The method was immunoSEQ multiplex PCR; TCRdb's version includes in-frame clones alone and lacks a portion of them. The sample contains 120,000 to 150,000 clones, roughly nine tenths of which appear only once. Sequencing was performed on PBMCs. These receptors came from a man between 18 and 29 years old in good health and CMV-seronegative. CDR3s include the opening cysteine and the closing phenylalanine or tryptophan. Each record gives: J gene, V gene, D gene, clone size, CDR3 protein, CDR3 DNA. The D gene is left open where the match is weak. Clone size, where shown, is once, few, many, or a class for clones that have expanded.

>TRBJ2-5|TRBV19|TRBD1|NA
CASSTLGQNKETQYF
TGTGCCAGTAGTACTCTGGGACAGAATAAGGAGACCCAGTACTTC
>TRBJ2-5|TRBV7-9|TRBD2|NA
CASSLYPAGGSLETQYF
TGTGCCAGCAGCTTATACCCAGCGGGGGGCTCTTTAGAGACCCAGTACTTC
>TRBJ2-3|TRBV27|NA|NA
CASSLRAGMADTQYF
TGTGCCAGCAGTTTAAGGGCGGGGATGGCAGATACGCAGTATTTT
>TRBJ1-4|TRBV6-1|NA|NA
CASTPGVSSEKLFF
TGTGCCAGCACCCCGGGAGTCTCTAGTGAAAAACTGTTTTTT
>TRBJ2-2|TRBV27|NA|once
CASSLWANPGTGELFF
TGTGCCAGCAGTTTATGGGCGAACCCGGGGACCGGGGAGCTGTTTTTT
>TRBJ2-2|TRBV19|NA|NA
CASSTQGGANTGELFF
TGTGCCAGTAGTACCCAGGGGGGAGCGAACACCGGGGAGCTGTTTTTT
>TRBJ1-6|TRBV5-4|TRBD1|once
CASSLQGQGWPLHF
TGTGCCAGCAGCTTGCAAGGACAGGGGTGGCCCCTCCACTTT
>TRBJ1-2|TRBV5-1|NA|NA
CASSLWSHPSYGYTF
TGCGCCAGCAGCCTATGGTCGCACCCCTCCTATGGCTACACCTTC
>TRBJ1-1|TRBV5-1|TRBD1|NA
CASSLDGTGNTEAFF
TGCGCCAGCAGCTTGGACGGGACAGGAAACACTGAAGCTTTCTTT
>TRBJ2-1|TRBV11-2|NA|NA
CASSLDKWVSRGREQFF
TGTGCCAGCAGCTTAGACAAGTGGGTTTCCAGGGGCCGGGAGCAGTTCTTC
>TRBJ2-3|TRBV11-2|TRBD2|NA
CASSSGLAGPVGDTQYF
TGTGCCAGCAGCTCCGGACTAGCGGGACCCGTAGGAGATACGCAGTATTTT
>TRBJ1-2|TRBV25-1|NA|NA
CASSEVGGYTF
TGTGCCAGCAGTGAGGTCGGGGGCTACACCTTC
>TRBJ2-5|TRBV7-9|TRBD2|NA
CASSRVRTSGEETQYF
TGTGCCAGCAGCCGAGTGCGGACTAGCGGGGAAGAGACCCAGTACTTC
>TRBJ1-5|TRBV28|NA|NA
CASSLGASPGGQPQHF
TGTGCCAGCAGTTTGGGGGCCTCGCCCGGCGGTCAGCCCCAGCATTTT
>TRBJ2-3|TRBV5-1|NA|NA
CASLRNPTDTQYF
TGCGCCAGTCTCAGAAACCCCACAGATACGCAGTATTTT
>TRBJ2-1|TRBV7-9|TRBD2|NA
CASSLELAAAYNEQFF
TGTGCCAGCAGCTTAGAACTAGCGGCCGCCTACAATGAGCAGTTCTTC
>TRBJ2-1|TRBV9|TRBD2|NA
CASSGLGTSGYNEQFF
TGTGCCAGCAGCGGGCTGGGGACTAGCGGCTACAATGAGCAGTTCTTC
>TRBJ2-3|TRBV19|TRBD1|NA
CASSRRDRITDTQYF
TGTGCCAGTAGTCGCCGGGACAGAATCACAGATACGCAGTATTTT
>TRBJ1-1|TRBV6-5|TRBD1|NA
CASSYSAGTENTEAFF
TGTGCCAGCAGTTACTCCGCCGGGACAGAGAACACTGAAGCTTTCTTT
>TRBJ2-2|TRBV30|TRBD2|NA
CARGSGSSELFF
TGTGCCAGGGGGAGCGGGAGTTCCGAGCTGTTTTTT
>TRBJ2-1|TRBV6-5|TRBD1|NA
CASSGQGSHNEQFF
TGTGCCAGCAGTGGACAGGGGTCCCACAATGAGCAGTTCTTC
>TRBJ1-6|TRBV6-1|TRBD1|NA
CASSELGQHNSPLHF
TGTGCCAGCAGTGAACTGGGACAGCATAATTCACCCCTCCACTTT
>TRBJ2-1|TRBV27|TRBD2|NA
CASSSGGLADSGRDEQFF
TGTGCCAGCAGTTCCGGGGGACTAGCCGATTCCGGTCGCGATGAGCAGTTCTTC